These T cell receptor beta chains were read from a single sample in a study of cytomegalovirus exposure and HLA in healthy donors. Sequencing was performed with immunoSEQ multiplex PCR; in TCRdb, only in-frame clones are kept and a portion is missing. The repertoire holds some 200,000 clones, with approximately 83% as singletons. Specimen: PBMCs. These receptors all stem from a boy aged 2 to 10 in good health and CMV-seronegative. CDR3s include the opening cysteine and the closing phenylalanine or tryptophan. A D gene is named only where the DNA matches it firmly. Part of the rows lack a size; the others show once, few, many or a class for expanded clones.

clone_size | j_call | d_call | v_call | cdr3_aa | cdr3_nt
. | TRBJ2-3 | . | TRBV7-7 | CASSPSGEGADTQYF | TGTGCTAGCAGCCCAAGCGGAGAGGGCGCAGATACGCAGTATTTT
. | TRBJ1-2 | . | TRBV19 | CASSSGGPPYGYTF | TGTGCCAGTAGTAGCGGAGGGCCACCGTATGGCTACACCTTC
. | TRBJ2-3 | . | TRBV5-1 | CASSPRDRGVDTQYF | TGCGCCAGCAGCCCCCGGGATCGCGGCGTGGATACGCAGTATTTT
. | TRBJ2-3 | TRBD1 | TRBV19 | CASSPGQGLDTQYF | TGTGCCAGTAGCCCGGGACAGGGTCTAGATACGCAGTATTTT
. | TRBJ2-1 | TRBD1 | TRBV27 | CASSLWDRANEQFF | TGTGCCAGCAGTTTATGGGACAGGGCGAATGAGCAGTTCTTC
. | TRBJ1-2 | . | TRBV6-5 | CASSYMEEGGYTF | TGTGCCAGCAGTTATATGGAGGAGGGTGGCTACACCTTC
few | TRBJ1-1 | . | TRBV9 | CASSVEAGNVAFF | TGTGCCAGCAGCGTAGAGGCAGGGAATGTAGCTTTCTTT
. | TRBJ2-2 | . | TRBV29-1 | CSVRTGELFF | TGCAGCGTTCGCACCGGGGAGCTGTTTTTT
. | TRBJ2-7 | . | TRBV18 | CASSPRRGHSYEQYF | TGTGCCAGCTCACCACGGAGGGGCCACTCCTACGAGCAGTACTTC
. | TRBJ2-2 | TRBD1 | TRBV4-1 | CASSQGRQGTGELFF | TGCGCCAGCAGCCAAGGTCGACAGGGAACCGGGGAGCTGTTTTTT
. | TRBJ1-1 | . | TRBV21-1 | CASSRKEAGADTEAFF | TGTGCCAGCAGCCGGAAAGAAGCAGGGGCAGACACTGAAGCTTTCTTT
. | TRBJ2-7 | . | TRBV27 | CASSFSPPLVPKPYEQYF | TGTGCCAGCAGTTTCAGCCCGCCGCTAGTCCCCAAACCCTACGAGCAGTACTTC
. | TRBJ1-1 | TRBD1 | TRBV9 | CASSVGTGLTRAFF | TGTGCCAGCAGCGTGGGGACAGGATTAACCAGAGCTTTCTTT
. | TRBJ2-3 | . | TRBV27 | CASSPRVREELTDTQYF | TGTGCCAGCAGTCCCCGGGTCCGGGAAGAGCTCACAGATACGCAGTATTTT
. | TRBJ1-2 | . | TRBV13 | CASSTRDGTNYGYTF | TGTGCCAGCAGCACCAGGGATGGGACTAACTATGGCTACACCTTC
. | TRBJ2-7 | TRBD2 | TRBV4-1 | CASSQDPGGWNEQYF | TGCGCCAGCAGCCAAGATCCCGGGGGGTGGAACGAGCAGTACTTC
. | TRBJ2-1 | . | TRBV14 | CASSQADAVNNEQFF | TGTGCCAGCAGCCAAGCCGACGCGGTCAACAATGAGCAGTTCTTC
few | TRBJ2-3 | TRBD2 | TRBV6-4 | CAAGAGHTDTQYF | TGTGCCGCAGGAGCGGGGCACACAGATACGCAGTATTTT
. | TRBJ2-1 | . | TRBV19 | CASSSPLVDEQFF | TGTGCCAGTAGCTCACCCCTAGTAGATGAGCAGTTCTTC
. | TRBJ2-1 | . | TRBV4-1 | CASSPLFWASSYNEQFF | TGCGCCAGCAGCCCTCTCTTTTGGGCGAGCTCCTACAATGAGCAGTTCTTC
few | TRBJ2-1 | TRBD2 | TRBV6-5 | CASGTSGNEQFF | TGTGCCAGCGGGACTAGTGGGAATGAGCAGTTCTTC
. | TRBJ2-2 | . | TRBV14 | CASSQVRTAGELFF | TGTGCCAGCAGCCAAGTTCGGACAGCCGGGGAGCTGTTTTTT
. | TRBJ2-1 | TRBD1 | TRBV4-1 | CASSQGQTNNEQFF | TGCGCCAGCAGCCAGGGACAGACTAACAATGAGCAGTTCTTC
. | TRBJ1-2 | . | TRBV21-1 | CASPTGRANYGYTF | TGTGCCAGCCCCACTGGGCGAGCTAACTATGGCTACACCTTC
. | TRBJ1-3 | TRBD1 | TRBV6-6 | CASSYEGQGPGNTIYF | TGTGCCAGCAGTTACGAGGGACAGGGGCCTGGAAACACCATATATTTT
. | TRBJ1-2 | . | TRBV18 | CASSPDRQYGYTF | TGTGCCAGCTCACCGGACAGACAATATGGCTACACCTTC
once | TRBJ2-7 | . | TRBV5-1 | CASSLDGRDFYEQYF | TGCGCCAGCAGCTTGGACGGCAGGGATTTCTACGAGCAGTACTTC
. | TRBJ2-7 | TRBD2 | TRBV27 | CASSYGPAGPYEQYF | TGTGCCAGCAGTTACGGCCCAGCGGGGCCCTACGAGCAGTACTTC
few | TRBJ2-7 | TRBD1 | TRBV6-1 | CASSQAGTGAYEQYF | TGTGCCAGCAGTCAGGCCGGGACAGGGGCCTACGAGCAGTACTTC
. | TRBJ2-5 | TRBD1 | TRBV5-1 | CASSFADRAGETQYF | TGCGCCAGCAGCTTTGCGGACAGGGCGGGAGAGACCCAGTACTTC
. | TRBJ1-1 | . | TRBV29-1 | CSVHGVEAFF | TGCAGCGTCCACGGGGTAGAAGCTTTCTTT
. | TRBJ2-7 | TRBD2 | TRBV2 | CASSREGLAGGVF | TGTGCCAGCAGCCGGGAGGGGTTAGCGGGAGGAGTATTC
. | TRBJ1-6 | TRBD1 | TRBV9 | CASSVEPGGSMTPLHF | TGTGCCAGCAGCGTAGAGCCAGGGGGGTCTATGACACCCCTCCACTTT
. | TRBJ2-1 | TRBD2 | TRBV2 | CASSRLAGVVDEQFF | TGTGCCAGCAGCCGACTAGCGGGAGTGGTAGATGAGCAGTTCTTC
few | TRBJ1-1 | . | TRBV30 | CAWRRPGGVKNTEAFF | TGTGCCTGGAGACGCCCAGGAGGGGTTAAGAACACTGAAGCTTTCTTT
. | TRBJ2-3 | TRBD1 | TRBV6-8 | CASSYSQGQGFTDTQYF | TGTGCCAGCAGTTACTCCCAAGGACAGGGGTTCACAGATACGCAGTATTTT
. | TRBJ2-1 | TRBD2 | TRBV9 | CASSVVPGAGAGDNEQFF | TGTGCCAGCAGCGTAGTTCCAGGAGCGGGGGCCGGGGACAATGAGCAGTTCTTC
few | TRBJ1-1 | . | TRBV2 | CASSDSTEAFF | TGTGCCAGCAGTGATAGCACTGAAGCTTTCTTT
. | TRBJ1-4 | . | TRBV6-1 | CASSEGGREKLFF | TGTGCCAGCAGTGAAGGGGGGAGGGAAAAACTGTTTTTT
. | TRBJ2-4 | . | TRBV19 | CASSTRGRTKNIQYF | TGTGCCAGTAGTACCAGGGGGAGGACCAAAAACATTCAGTACTTC
. | TRBJ2-1 | . | TRBV30 | CAWSEASSSYNEQFF | TGTGCCTGGAGTGAAGCTAGTAGCTCCTACAATGAGCAGTTCTTC
. | TRBJ2-2 | . | TRBV7-9 | CASSPGGSTGELFF | TGTGCCAGCAGCCCCGGGGGTTCCACCGGGGAGCTGTTTTTT
. | TRBJ2-7 | TRBD1 | TRBV5-4 | CASSLSGGRSYEQYF | TGTGCCAGCAGCTTGTCAGGGGGCCGCTCCTACGAGCAGTACTTC
. | TRBJ2-1 | TRBD2 | TRBV5-8 | CASSNSGSVVDEQFF | TGTGCCAGCAGCAATAGCGGGAGCGTAGTGGATGAGCAGTTCTTC
. | TRBJ2-7 | TRBD2 | TRBV13 | CASSWKKTSESYEQYF | TGTGCCAGCAGCTGGAAAAAGACTAGCGAGTCCTACGAGCAGTACTTC
. | TRBJ1-1 | TRBD1 | TRBV6-1 | CASSEAQTGADEAFF | TGTGCCAGCAGTGAAGCACAAACAGGGGCGGATGAAGCTTTCTTT
. | TRBJ1-4 | . | TRBV14 | CASSQSLGEKLFF | TGTGCCAGCAGCCAATCCCTCGGGGAAAAACTGTTTTTT
. | TRBJ2-6 | . | TRBV7-6 | CASSLSSGANVLTF | TGTGCCAGCAGCTTAAGTAGTGGGGCCAACGTCCTGACTTTC
. | TRBJ2-3 | . | TRBV11-3 | CASSLSLGQPTDTQYF | TGTGCCAGCAGCTTATCATTGGGGCAGCCCACAGATACGCAGTATTTT